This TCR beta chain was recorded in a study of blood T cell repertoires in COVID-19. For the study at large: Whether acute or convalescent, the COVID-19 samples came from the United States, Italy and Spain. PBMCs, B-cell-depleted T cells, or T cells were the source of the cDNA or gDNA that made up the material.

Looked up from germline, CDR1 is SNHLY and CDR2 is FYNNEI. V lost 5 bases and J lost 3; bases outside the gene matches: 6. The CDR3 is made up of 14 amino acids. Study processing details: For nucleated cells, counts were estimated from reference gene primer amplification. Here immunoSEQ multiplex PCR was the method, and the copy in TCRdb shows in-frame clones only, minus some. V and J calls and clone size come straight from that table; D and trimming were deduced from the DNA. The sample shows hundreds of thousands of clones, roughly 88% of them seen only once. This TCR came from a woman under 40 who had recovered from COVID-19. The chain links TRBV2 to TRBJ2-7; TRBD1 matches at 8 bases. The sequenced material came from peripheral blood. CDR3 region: CASSSGQGIYEQYF. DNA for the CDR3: TGTGCCAGCAGTAGCGGACAGGGAATCTACGAGCAGTACTTC.